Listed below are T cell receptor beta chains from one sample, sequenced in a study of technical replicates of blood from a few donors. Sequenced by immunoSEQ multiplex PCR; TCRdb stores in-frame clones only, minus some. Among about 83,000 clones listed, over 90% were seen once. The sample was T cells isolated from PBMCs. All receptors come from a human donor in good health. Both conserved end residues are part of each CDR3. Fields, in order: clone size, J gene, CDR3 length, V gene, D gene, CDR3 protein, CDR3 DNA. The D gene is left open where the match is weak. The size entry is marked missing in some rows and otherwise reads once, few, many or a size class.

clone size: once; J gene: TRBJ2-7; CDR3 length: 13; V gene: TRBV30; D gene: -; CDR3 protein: CAWGGTDPYEQYF; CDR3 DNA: TGTGCCTGGGGAGGGACAGACCCCTACGAGCAGTACTTC
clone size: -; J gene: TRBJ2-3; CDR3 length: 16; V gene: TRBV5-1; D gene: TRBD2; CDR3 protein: CASSLSGRPPTDTQYF; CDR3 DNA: TGCGCCAGCAGCTTAAGCGGGAGGCCCCCCACAGATACGCAGTATTTT
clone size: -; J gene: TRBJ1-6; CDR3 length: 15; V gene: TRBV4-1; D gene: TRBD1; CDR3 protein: CASSYRQGTFRSLHF; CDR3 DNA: TGCGCCAGCAGCTACAGACAGGGCACGTTTCGATCCCTCCACTTT
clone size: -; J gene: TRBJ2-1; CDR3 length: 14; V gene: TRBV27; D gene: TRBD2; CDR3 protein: CASMTRGGYNEQFF; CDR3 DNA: TGTGCCAGCATGACCCGGGGGGGGTACAATGAGCAGTTCTTC
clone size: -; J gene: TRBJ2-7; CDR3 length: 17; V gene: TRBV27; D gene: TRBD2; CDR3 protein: CASSPGTSGRPRYEQYF; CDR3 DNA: TGTGCCAGCAGCCCCGGGACTAGCGGGAGACCTCGTTACGAGCAGTACTTC
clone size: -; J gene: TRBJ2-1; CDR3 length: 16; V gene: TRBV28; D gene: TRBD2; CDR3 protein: CASSTISGRAANEQFF; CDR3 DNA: TGTGCCAGCAGTACGATTAGCGGGAGGGCCGCCAATGAGCAGTTCTTC
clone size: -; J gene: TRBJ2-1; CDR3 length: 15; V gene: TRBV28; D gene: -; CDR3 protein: CASSPLGGPYNEQFF; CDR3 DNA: TGTGCCAGCAGTCCCCTTGGAGGGCCCTACAATGAGCAGTTCTTC
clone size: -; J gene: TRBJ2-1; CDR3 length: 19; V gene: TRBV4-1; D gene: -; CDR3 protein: CASSQDPADRLLSYNEQFF; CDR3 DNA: TGCGCCAGCAGCCAAGATCCTGCTGACAGGTTACTCTCCTACAATGAGCAGTTCTTC
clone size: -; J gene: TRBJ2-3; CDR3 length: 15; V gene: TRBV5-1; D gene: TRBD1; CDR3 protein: CASSRGQGATDTQYF; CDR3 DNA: TGCGCCAGCAGCCGAGGACAGGGGGCCACAGATACGCAGTATTTT
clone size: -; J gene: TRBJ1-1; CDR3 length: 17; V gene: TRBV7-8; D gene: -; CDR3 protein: CASSFGAPSVGPTEAFF; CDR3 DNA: TGTGCCAGCAGCTTTGGGGCCCCCAGCGTGGGCCCAACTGAAGCTTTCTTT
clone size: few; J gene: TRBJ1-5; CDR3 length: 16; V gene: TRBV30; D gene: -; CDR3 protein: CAWSQAGTWGNQPQHF; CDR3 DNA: TGTGCCTGGAGTCAGGCAGGGACTTGGGGCAATCAGCCCCAGCATTTT
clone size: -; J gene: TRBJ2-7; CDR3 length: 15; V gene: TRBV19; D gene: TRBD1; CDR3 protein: CASSLKGQGSYEQYF; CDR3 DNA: TGTGCCAGTAGTTTAAAGGGACAGGGTTCCTACGAGCAGTACTTC
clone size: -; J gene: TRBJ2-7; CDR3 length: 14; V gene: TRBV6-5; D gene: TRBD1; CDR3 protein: CASSQNRGGSEQYF; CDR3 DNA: TGTGCCAGCAGTCAAAACAGGGGTGGGTCCGAGCAGTACTTC
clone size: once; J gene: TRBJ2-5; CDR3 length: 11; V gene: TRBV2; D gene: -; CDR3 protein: CAADSQETQYF; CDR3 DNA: TGTGCCGCAGACAGCCAAGAGACCCAGTACTTC
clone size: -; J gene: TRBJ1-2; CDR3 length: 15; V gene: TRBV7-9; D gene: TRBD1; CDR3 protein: CASSYVRDRGNGYTF; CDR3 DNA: TGTGCCAGCAGTTACGTCCGGGACAGGGGAAATGGCTACACCTTC
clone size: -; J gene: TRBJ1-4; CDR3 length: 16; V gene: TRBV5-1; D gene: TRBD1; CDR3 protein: CASSLDFGQGDEKLFF; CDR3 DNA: TGCGCCAGCAGCTTGGATTTCGGACAGGGTGATGAAAAACTGTTTTTT
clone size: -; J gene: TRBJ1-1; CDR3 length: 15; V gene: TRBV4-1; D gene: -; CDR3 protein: CASSPMREGNTEAFF; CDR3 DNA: TGCGCCAGCAGCCCCATGAGGGAGGGAAACACTGAAGCTTTCTTT
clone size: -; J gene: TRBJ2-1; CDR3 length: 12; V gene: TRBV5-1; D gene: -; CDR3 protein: CASSLGVNEQFF; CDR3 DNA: TGCGCCAGCAGCTTGGGAGTTAATGAGCAGTTCTTC
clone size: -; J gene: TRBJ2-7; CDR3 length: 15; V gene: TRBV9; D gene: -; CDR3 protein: CASSVGGDIYYEQYF; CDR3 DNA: TGTGCCAGCAGCGTAGGAGGGGACATATACTACGAGCAGTACTTC
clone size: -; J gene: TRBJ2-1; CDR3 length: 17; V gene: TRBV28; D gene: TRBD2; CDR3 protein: CASSRGLAGARYNEQFF; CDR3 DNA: TGTGCCAGCAGTCGGGGACTAGCGGGAGCTAGGTACAATGAGCAGTTCTTC
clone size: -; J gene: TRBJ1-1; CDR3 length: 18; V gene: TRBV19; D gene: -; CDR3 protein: CASSTNRWGQTMNTEAFF; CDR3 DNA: TGTGCCAGTAGTACTAATAGGTGGGGACAAACAATGAACACTGAAGCTTTCTTT
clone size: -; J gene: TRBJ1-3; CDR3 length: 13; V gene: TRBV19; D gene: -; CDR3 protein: CASSPPGGNTIYF; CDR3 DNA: TGTGCCAGTAGTCCCCCAGGAGGAAACACCATATATTTT
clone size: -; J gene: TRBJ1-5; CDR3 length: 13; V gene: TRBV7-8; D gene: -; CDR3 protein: CASSLGTVQPQHF; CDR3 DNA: TGTGCCAGCAGCTTAGGGACTGTTCAGCCCCAGCATTTT
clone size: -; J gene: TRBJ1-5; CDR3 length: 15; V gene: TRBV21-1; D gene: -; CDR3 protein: CARRSGTDHNQPQHF; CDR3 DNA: TGTGCCAGACGATCAGGGACAGATCACAATCAGCCCCAGCATTTT
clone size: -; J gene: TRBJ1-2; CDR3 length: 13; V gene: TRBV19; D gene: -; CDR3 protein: CASSIGHNYGYTF; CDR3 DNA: TGTGCCAGTAGTATAGGACACAACTATGGCTACACCTTC
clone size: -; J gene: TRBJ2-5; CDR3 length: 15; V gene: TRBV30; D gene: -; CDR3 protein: CAWSRQSWYQETQYF; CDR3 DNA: TGTGCCTGGAGTAGACAGTCCTGGTACCAAGAGACCCAGTACTTC
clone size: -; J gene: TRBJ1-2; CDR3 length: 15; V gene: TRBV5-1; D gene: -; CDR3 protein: CASSWVGASDYGYTF; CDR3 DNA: TGCGCCAGCAGCTGGGTAGGGGCTTCGGACTATGGCTACACCTTC
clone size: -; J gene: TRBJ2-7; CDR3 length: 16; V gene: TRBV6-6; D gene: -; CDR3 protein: CASSYGGDTLTYEQYF; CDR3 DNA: TGTGCCAGCTCCTATGGGGGCGACACCTTAACCTACGAGCAGTACTTC
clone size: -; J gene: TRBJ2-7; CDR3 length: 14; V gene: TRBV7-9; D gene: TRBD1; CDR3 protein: CASSHRDRGYEQYF; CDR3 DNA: TGTGCCAGCAGTCACCGGGACAGGGGTTACGAGCAGTACTTC
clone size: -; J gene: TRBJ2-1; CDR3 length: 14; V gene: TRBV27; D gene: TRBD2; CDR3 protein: CASQPAGGHNEQFF; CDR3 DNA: TGTGCCAGCCAACCAGCGGGGGGGCACAATGAGCAGTTCTTC
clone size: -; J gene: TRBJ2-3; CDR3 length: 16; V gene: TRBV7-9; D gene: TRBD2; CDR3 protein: CASRLGLAWGTDTQYF; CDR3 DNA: TGTGCCAGCAGGCTGGGACTAGCCTGGGGCACAGATACGCAGTATTTT
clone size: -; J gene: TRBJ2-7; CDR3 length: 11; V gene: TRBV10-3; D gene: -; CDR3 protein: CAIRTVYEQYF; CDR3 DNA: TGTGCCATCCGGACAGTCTACGAGCAGTACTTC
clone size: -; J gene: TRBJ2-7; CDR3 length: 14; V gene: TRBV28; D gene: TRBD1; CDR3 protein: CASSFPGTVYEQYF; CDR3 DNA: TGTGCCAGCAGTTTCCCTGGGACAGTCTACGAGCAGTACTTC
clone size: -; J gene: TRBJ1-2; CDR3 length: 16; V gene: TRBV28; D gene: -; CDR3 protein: CASTPPLVLINYGYTF; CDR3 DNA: TGTGCCAGCACTCCACCTCTCGTTCTAATAAACTATGGCTACACCTTC
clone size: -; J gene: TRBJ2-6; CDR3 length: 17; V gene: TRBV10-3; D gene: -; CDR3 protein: CAIGVGQGISGANVLTF; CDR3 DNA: TGTGCCATCGGGGTTGGGCAGGGGATATCTGGGGCCAACGTCCTGACTTTC
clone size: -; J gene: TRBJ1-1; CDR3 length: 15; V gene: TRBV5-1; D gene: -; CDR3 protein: CASSFRQGLNTEAFF; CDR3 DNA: TGCGCCAGCAGCTTCCGGCAGGGATTGAACACTGAAGCTTTCTTT
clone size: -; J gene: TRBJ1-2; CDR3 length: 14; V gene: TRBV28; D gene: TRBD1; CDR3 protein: CASRLYRGGYGYTF; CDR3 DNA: TGTGCCAGCAGACTCTACAGGGGAGGTTATGGCTACACCTTC
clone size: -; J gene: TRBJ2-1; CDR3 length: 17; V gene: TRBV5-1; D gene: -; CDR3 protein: CASSLGRDPGGGNEQFF; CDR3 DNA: TGCGCCAGCAGCTTGGGGCGGGACCCAGGAGGCGGGAATGAGCAGTTCTTC
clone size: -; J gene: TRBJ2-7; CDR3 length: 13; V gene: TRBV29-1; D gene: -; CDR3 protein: CSVVRTGQDEQYF; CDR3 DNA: TGCAGCGTTGTGAGGACCGGACAAGACGAGCAGTACTTC
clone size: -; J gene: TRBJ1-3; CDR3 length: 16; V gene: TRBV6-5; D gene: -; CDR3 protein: CASSSSAIQSGNTIYF; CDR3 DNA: TGTGCCAGCAGTTCATCGGCGATACAGTCTGGAAACACCATATATTTT
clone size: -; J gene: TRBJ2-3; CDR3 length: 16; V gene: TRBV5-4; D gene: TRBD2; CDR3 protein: CASSLVFSGGADTQYF; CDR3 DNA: TGTGCCAGCAGCTTGGTATTTAGCGGGGGGGCAGATACGCAGTATTTT
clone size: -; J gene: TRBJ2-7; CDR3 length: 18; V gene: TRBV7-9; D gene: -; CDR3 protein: CASSFDAGRGLFLYEQYF; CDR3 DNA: TGTGCCAGCAGCTTTGACGCAGGGCGGGGCCTCTTTCTTTACGAGCAGTACTTC
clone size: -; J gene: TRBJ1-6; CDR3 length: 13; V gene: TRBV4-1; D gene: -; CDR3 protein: CASSPTENSPLHF; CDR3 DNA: TGCGCCAGCAGCCCGACAGAAAATTCACCCCTCCACTTT
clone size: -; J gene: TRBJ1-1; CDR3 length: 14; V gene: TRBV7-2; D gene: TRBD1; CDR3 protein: CASSPDRGATEAFF; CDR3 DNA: TGTGCCAGCAGCCCGGACAGGGGGGCCACTGAAGCTTTCTTT
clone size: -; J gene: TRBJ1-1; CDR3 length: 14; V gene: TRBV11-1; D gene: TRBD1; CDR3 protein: CASSLNRGYTEAFF; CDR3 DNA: TGTGCCAGCAGCCTCAACAGGGGATACACTGAAGCTTTCTTT
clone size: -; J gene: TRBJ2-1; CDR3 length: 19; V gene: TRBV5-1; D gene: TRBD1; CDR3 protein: CASSLSVLGVGQVYNEQFF; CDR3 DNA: TGCGCCAGCAGCTTGTCGGTATTGGGGGTGGGACAGGTTTACAATGAGCAGTTCTTC
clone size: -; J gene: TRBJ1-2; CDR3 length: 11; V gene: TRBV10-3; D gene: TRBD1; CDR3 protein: CAINRGYGYTF; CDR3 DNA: TGTGCCATCAACAGGGGCTATGGCTACACCTTC
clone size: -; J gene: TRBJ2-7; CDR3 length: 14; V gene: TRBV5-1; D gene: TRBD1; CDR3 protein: CASSYGQGNDEQYF; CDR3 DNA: TGCGCCAGCAGCTACGGACAGGGCAATGACGAGCAGTACTTC
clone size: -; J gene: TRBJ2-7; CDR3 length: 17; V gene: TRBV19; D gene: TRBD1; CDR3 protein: CASSIASWDRGTTEQYF; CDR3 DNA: TGTGCCAGTAGTATCGCCTCTTGGGACAGGGGGACGACCGAGCAGTACTTC